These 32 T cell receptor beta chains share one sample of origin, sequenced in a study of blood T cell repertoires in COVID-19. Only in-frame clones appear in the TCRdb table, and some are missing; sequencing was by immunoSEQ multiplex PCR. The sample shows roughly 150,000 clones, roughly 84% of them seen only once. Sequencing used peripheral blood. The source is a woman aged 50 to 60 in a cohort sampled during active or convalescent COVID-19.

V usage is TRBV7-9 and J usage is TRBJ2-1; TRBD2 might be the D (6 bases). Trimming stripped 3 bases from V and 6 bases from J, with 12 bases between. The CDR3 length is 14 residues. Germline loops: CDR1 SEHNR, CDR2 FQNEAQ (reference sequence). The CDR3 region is CASSLTSSVNEQFF. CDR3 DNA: TGTGCCAGCAGCTTGACTAGTTCCGTCAATGAGCAGTTCTTC.

The CDR3 sequence: CASSRQGNYGYTF. The CDR3, as DNA: TGTGCCAGCAGCCGTCAGGGGAACTATGGCTACACCTTC. The chain carries TRBV3-1 (or the pseudogene TRBV3-2) and TRBJ1-2; tentatively, D is TRBD1 (6 bases). CDR1 is LGHDT and CDR2 is YNNKEL in the germline V gene (reference sequence). V gave up 4 bases and J gave up 2 bases, with 8 bases separating them. The CDR3 has 13 residues.

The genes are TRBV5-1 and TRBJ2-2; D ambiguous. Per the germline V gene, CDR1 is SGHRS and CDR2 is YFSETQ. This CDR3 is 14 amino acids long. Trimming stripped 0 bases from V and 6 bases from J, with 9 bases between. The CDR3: CASSLEMAAGELFF. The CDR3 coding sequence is TGCGCCAGCAGCTTGGAAATGGCCGCCGGGGAGCTGTTTTTT.

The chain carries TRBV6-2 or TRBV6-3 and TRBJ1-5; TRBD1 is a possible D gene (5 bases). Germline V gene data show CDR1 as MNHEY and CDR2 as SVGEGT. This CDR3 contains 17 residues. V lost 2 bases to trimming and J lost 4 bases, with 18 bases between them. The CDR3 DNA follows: TGTGCCAGCAGTTACCAGTGGCGGGGGGGGAAGAATCAGCCCCAGCATTTT. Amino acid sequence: CASSYQWRGGKNQPQHF.

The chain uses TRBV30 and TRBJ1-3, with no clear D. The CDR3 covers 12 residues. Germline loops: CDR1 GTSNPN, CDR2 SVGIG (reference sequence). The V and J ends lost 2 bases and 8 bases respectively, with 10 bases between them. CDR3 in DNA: TGTGCCTGGAGTCGGGTTTTGGACACCATATATTTT. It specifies CAWSRVLDTIYF. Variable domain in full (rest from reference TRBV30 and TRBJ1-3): SQTIHQWPATLVQPVGSPLSLECTVEGTSNPNLYWYRQAAGRGLQLLFYSVGIGQISSEVPQNLSASRPQDRQFILSSKKLLLSDSGFYLCAWSRVLDTIYFGEGSWLTVV.

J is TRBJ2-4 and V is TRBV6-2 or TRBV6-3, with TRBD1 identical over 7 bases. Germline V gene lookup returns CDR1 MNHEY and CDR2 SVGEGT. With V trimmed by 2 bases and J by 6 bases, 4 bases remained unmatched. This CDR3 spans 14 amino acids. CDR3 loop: CASSYGGQINIQYF. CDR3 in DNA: TGTGCCAGCAGTTACGGGGGACAGATAAACATTCAGTACTTC.

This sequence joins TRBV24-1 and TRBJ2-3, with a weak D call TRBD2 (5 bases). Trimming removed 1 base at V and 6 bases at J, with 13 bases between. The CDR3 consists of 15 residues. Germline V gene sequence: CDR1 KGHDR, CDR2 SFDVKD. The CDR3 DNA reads TGTGCCACCAGTGATTTTCCCCTGGAGGAGGATACGCAGTATTTT. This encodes CATSDFPLEEDTQYF.

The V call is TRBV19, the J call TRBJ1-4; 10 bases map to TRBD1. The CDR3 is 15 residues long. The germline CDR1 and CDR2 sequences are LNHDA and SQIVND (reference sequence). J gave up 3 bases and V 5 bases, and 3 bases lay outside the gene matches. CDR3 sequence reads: CASSEDRGANEKLFF. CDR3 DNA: TGTGCCAGTAGTGAGGACAGGGGGGCTAATGAAAAACTGTTTTTT.

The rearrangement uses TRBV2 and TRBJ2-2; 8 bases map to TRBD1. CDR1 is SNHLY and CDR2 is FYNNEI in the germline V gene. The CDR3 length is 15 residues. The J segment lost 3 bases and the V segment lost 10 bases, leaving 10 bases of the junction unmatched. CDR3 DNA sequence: TGTGCCACAACGCAGGGGGCGAAATACACCGGGGAGCTGTTTTTT. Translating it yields CATTQGAKYTGELFF.

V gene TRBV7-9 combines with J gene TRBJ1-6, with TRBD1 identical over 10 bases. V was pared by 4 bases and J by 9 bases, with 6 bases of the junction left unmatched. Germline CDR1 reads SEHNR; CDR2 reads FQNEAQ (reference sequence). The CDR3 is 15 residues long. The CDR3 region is CASSYGTGDISPLHF. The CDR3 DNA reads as TGTGCCAGCAGCTACGGGACAGGGGATATTTCACCCCTCCACTTT.

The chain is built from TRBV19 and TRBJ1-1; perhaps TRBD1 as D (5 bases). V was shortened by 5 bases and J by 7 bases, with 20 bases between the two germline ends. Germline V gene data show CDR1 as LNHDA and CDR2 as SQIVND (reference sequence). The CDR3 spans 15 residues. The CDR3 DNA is TGTGCCAGTAGTCCCCAGTTGATCAGGGCTAGTGAAGCTTTCTTT. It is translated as CASSPQLIRASEAFF.

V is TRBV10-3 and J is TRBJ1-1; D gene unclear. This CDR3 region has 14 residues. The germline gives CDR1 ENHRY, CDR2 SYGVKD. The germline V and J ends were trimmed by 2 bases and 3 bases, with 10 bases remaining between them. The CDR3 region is CAISEQAMDTEAFF. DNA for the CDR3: TGTGCCATCAGTGAGCAAGCCATGGACACTGAAGCTTTCTTT.

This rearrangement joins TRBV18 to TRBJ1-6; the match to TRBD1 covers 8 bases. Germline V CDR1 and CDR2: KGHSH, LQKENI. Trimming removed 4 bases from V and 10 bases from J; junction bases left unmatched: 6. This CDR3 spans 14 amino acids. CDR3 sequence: CASSLGQGASPLHF. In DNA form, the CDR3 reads TGTGCCAGCTCACTCGGGCAGGGGGCCTCACCCCTCCACTTT.

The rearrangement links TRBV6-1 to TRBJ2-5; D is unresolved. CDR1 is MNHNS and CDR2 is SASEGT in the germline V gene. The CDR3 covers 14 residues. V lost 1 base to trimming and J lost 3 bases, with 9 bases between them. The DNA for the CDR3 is TGTGCCAGCAGTGAAGGTAGCACTGAAGAGACCCAGTACTTC. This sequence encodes CASSEGSTEETQYF.

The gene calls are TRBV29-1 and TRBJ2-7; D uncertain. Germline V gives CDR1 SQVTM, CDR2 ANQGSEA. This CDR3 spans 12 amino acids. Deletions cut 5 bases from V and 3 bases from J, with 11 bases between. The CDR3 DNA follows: TGCAGCGTTAAAGTCGGTGGCTACGAGCAGTACTTC. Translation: CSVKVGGYEQYF.

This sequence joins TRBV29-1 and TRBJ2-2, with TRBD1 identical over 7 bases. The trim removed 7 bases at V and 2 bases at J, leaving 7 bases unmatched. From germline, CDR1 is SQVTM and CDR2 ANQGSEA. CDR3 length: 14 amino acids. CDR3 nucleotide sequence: TGCAGCGCCCGCCGGGACAGCAACACCGGGGAGCTGTTTTTT. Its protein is CSARRDSNTGELFF.

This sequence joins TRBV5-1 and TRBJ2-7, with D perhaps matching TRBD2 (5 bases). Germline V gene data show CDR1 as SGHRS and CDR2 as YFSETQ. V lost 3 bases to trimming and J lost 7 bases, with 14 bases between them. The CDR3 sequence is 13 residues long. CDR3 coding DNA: TGCGCCAGCAGCTCCTCGAGGGCTATAGAGCAGTACTTC. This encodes CASSSSRAIEQYF. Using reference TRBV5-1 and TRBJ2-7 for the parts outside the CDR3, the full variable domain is KAGVTQTPRYLIKTRGQQVTLSCSPISGHRSVSWYQQTPGQGLQFLFEYFSETQRNKGNFPGRFSGRQFSNSRSEMNVSTLELGDSALYLCASSSSRAIEQYFGPGTRLTVT.

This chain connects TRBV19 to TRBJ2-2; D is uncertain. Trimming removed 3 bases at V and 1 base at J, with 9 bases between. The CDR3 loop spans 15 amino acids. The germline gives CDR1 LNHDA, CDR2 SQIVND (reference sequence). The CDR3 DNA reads TGTGCCAGTAGTATTCAACAGCTGAACACCGGGGAGCTGTTTTTT. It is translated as CASSIQQLNTGELFF.

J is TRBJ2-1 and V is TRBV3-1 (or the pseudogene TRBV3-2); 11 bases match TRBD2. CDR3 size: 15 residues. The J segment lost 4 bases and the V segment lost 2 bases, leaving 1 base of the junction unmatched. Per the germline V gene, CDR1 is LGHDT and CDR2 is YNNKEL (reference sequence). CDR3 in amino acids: CASSQLAGGYNEQFF. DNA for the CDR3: TGTGCCAGCAGCCAACTAGCGGGGGGATACAATGAGCAGTTCTTC.

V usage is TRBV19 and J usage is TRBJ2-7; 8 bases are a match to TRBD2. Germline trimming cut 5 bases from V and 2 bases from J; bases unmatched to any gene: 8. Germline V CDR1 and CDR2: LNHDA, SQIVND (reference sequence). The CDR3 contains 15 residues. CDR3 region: CASSVSGGETYEQYF. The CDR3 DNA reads TGTGCCAGTAGTGTGAGCGGGGGTGAAACCTACGAGCAGTACTTC.

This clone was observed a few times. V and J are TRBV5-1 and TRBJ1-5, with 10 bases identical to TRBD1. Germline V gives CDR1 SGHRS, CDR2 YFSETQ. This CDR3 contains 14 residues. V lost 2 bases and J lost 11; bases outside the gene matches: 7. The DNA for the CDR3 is TGCGCCAGCAGCTTTGGGGACAGGGGATCGGCCCAGCATTTT. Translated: CASSFGDRGSAQHF.

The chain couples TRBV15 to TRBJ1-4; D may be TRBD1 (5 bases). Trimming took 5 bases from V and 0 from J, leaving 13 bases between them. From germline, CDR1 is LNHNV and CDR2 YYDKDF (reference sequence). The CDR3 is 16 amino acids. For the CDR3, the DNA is TGTGCCACCAGCCCCCCTGGGGCCGCAACTAATGAAAAACTGTTTTTT. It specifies CATSPPGAATNEKLFF.

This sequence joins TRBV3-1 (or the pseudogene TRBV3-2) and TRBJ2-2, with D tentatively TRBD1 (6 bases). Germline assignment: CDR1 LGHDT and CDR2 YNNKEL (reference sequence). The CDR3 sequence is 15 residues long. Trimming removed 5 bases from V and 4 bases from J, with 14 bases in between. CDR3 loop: CASSYLYRVTGELFF. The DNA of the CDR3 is TGTGCCAGCAGCTACCTCTACAGGGTCACCGGGGAGCTGTTTTTT.

The DNA for the CDR3 is TGCGCCAGCAGCTTGACAGGGGGTTATGAAAAACTGTTTTTT. Translated, it gives CASSLTGGYEKLFF. The V and J genes are TRBV5-1 and TRBJ1-4; TRBD1 matches at 8 bases. The CDR3 covers 14 residues. CDR1 and CDR2 from the germline V gene are SGHRS and YFSETQ. V lost 1 base, J lost 6 bases, and 2 bases stayed unmatched.

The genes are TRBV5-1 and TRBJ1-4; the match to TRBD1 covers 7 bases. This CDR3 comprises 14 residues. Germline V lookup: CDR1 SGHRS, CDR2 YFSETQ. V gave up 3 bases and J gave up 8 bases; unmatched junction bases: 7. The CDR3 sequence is CASSSPGQYEKLFF. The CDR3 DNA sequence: TGCGCCAGCAGCTCTCCGGGACAGTACGAAAAACTGTTTTTT.

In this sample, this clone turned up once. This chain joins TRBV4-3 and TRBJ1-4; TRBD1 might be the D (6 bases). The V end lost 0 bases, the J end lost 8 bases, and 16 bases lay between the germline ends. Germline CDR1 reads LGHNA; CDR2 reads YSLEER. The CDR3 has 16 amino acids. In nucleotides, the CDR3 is TGCGCCAGCAGCCAAGATCGATCCCAGGGGAGCGAAAAACTGTTTTTT. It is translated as CASSQDRSQGSEKLFF.

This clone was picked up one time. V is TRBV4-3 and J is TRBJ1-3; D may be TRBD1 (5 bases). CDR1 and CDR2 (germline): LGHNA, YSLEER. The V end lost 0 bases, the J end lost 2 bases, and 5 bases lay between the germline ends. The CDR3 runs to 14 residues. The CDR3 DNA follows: TGCGCCAGCAGCCAAGACAGGGCTGGAAACACCATATATTTT. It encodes CASSQDRAGNTIYF.

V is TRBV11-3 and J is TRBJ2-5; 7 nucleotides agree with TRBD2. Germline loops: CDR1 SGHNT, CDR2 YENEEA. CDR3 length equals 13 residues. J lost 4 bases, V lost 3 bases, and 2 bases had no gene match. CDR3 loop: CASSFGLGETQYF. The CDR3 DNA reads TGTGCCAGCAGCTTCGGACTAGGAGAGACCCAGTACTTC.

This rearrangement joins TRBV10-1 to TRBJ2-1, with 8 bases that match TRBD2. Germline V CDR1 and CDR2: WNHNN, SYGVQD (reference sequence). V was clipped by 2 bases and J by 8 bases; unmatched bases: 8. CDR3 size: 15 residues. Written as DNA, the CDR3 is TGCGCCAGCAGTGAGGTCCGCGGGGGGTTGGATGAGCAGTTCTTC. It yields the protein CASSEVRGGLDEQFF.

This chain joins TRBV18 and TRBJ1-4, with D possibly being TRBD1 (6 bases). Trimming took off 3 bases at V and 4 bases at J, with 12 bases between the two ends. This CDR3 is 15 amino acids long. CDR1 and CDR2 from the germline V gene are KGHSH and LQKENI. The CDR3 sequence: CASSPRTAVNEKLFF. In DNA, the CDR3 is TGTGCCAGCTCACCCCGGACAGCGGTTAATGAAAAACTGTTTTTT.

The DNA for the CDR3 is TGTGCCAGCAGCGAGCATATTAGCTCTGGAAACACCATATATTTT. This translates into CASSEHISSGNTIYF. The gene calls are TRBV7-9 and TRBJ1-3, with D unresolved. The germline CDR1 and CDR2 sequences are SEHNR and FQNEAQ (reference sequence). This CDR3 contains 15 residues. The V and J ends lost 5 bases and 0 bases respectively, with 11 bases between them.

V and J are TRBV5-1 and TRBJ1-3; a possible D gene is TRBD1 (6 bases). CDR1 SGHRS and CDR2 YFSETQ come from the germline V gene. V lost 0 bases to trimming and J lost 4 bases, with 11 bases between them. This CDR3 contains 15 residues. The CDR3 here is CASSLEAGAGNTIYF. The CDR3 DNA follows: TGCGCCAGCAGCTTGGAGGCAGGGGCAGGAAACACCATATATTTT.